This TCR beta chain was sequenced during a study of shared clonotypes between healthy human individuals (dated by TCRdb to 2020 to 2022). Looking at the study overall: A couple of women and a few men aged 18 to 49 years were included in the cohort. Per donor, leukapheresis produced somewhere between about 0.85 and 8.9 billion PBMCs. To estimate repertoire size and how much clonotype sharing occurs between individuals, the study deeply sequenced the blood TCR repertoires of a handful of healthy adults. Different laboratories and diverse techniques were used to prepare libraries and sequence TCR repertoires, to increase sequencing depth and limit assay-specific biases. For each donor, three plates each were used for CD4 naive and CD4 memory, two plates were used for CD8 naive, and one plate was used for CD8 memory.

Regarding this clone: The antigen it binds to is not known. Base qualities were left out, and no much larger clone turns up one base away.

Using the deep immunoSEQ assay, TCR CDR3 regions were amplified from genomic DNA by multiplex PCR. Extracted genomic DNA from each cell subset was distributed evenly across all wells of several immunoSEQ 96-well plates, and each plate was treated as a replicate. For sorted subsets, each replicate PCR was loaded with 200 ng genomic DNA, equivalent to approximately 27,000 T cell genomes. Purified libraries were quantified with a Qubit 3.0 fluorometer, sized on a Bioanalyzer 2100, and re-quantified with the KAPA Library Quantification kit. Every immunoSEQ 96-well plate was sequenced on a dedicated single-read 150-cycle Illumina NextSeq 550 flow cell. The authors' pipeline ran thus. Because the immunoSEQ output included only junctional sequences and no quality scores, the filtering could not be the same as the filtering used for full-length reads. Sequences were annotated with PyIR, a Python wrapper for IgBLAST v1.9, using IMGT germline references to assign V/J genes and CDR3. Any read was removed if the V/J assignment was weak (E-value above 1e-6), the CDR3 was missing, or the read contained stop codons, out-of-frame junctions, or ambiguous translated residues. V3J clonotypes were defined as sequences sharing the same inferred V gene, J gene, and CDR3 amino acid sequence. Percentage overlap between repertoires was computed as shared unique clonotypes divided by the size of the smaller repertoire. Repertoire richness was assessed with RTK rarefaction, the Chao1 estimator, and Recon v2.1 estimates of unobserved clonotypes. OLGA was used to compute generation probabilities for all TCRbeta clonotypes that the gDNA method yielded from a handful of donors. Not all clones reach the TCRdb copy of this immuneACCESS table, which keeps in-frame sequences only. Checked studies attribute under half of the gap to unresolved V genes and leave the rest unexplained. That table gives V, J and clone size, and the DNA gave D and trimming. Recorded for this sample are fewer than 1.6 million clones; around 98.5% of them occurred a single time. The ten largest clones take up about 0.35% of the sample.

There are 17 amino acids in the CDR3, from cysteine to phenylalanine inclusive. Only CDR3 DNA is held: 51 bases, read in frame from base 1. From the germline V gene, CDR1 is KGHSH and CDR2 is LQKENI. The V end loses 2 bases and the J end loses 5 bases, and a stretch of 21 bases separates them. Broader findings and caveats from the paper: Pairwise subsampling led to the expectation that sequencing depth would affect the degree of clonotype sharing among donors. Across a few donors, approximately 5% of naive CD4, around 3.3% of naive CD8, 2.3% of memory CD4, and about 0.4% of memory CD8 clonotypes were shared. Only blood was sampled, and tissue TCR repertoires likely differ from those in blood. Larger estimated clonotype richness was generally found for naive subsets than for memory subsets. Compared with non-shared clonotypes, the clonotypes found in all four sorted-subset donors had higher generation probabilities. Even with the large sequencing depth, rarefaction of the sorted-subset datasets indicated that sequencing was incomplete. The genetic and exposure-history diversity represented was limited by the small number of donors.

Healthy HIV-negative adults with no recently reported acute infections or vaccinations were included as donors. All donors were Caucasian adults living in Nashville, Tennessee, USA. CD4+ T cells were enriched through magnetic negative selection, after which naive cells were positively selected on CD45RA and the remaining negative fraction served as the memory subset. Blood was obtained by leukapheresis, after which PBMCs were separated by Ficoll-Histopaque density gradient centrifugation and cryopreserved in liquid nitrogen vapor phase. Analytical flow cytometry was used to check the purity and quantity of each magnetically sorted T cell population. Genomic DNA was isolated from each sorted fraction and quantified by UV absorbance on a Nanodrop 2000c.

Sample: naive CD4+ T cells sorted from blood. The intended sense of this specimen's cell subset or site label: CD45RA+ positively selected. Recombination joined TRBV18 with TRBJ1-1; possibly the D gene is TRBD1, per 5 matching bases. The clonotype was recovered from a man aged 25-45 years in good health. The nucleotide sequence is given as TGTGCCAGCTCACCATCGATAGGGTTACAGGTGGAGACTGAAGCTTTCTTT. It specifies CASSPSIGLQVETEAFF.